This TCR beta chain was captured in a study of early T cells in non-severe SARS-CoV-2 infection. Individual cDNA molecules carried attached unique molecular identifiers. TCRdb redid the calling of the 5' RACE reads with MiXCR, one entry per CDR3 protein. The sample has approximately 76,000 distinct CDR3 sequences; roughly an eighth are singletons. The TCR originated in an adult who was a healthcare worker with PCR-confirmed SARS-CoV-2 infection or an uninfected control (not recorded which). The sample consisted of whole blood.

CDR3 sequence reads: CASSSGGVGNQPQHF. The CDR3 DNA reads as TGTGCCAGCAGTTCCGGTGGGGTGGGCAATCAGCCCCAGCATTTT. The chain joins TRBV6-5 to TRBJ1-5; no reliable D call. Deletions cut 4 bases from V and 2 bases from J, with 12 bases between. This CDR3 is 15 amino acids long. CDR1 and CDR2 (germline): MNHEY, SVGAGI.